This T cell receptor (beta chain) was sequenced in a study of cytomegalovirus exposure and HLA in healthy donors. Findings and limits, study-wide: Whilst most TCR sequences proved rare, a subset of public TCRs occurred across many donors. Earlier findings revealed that most TCR beta V segments proved productive either about 87% or about 30% of the time.

The CDR3 sequence is 11 residues long. The germline V gene encodes CDR1 SGHRS and CDR2 YFSETQ. Deletions cut 5 bases from V and 2 bases from J, with 4 bases between. The PCR was carried out with 60 Vbeta primers and 13 Jbeta primers. Using immunoSEQ multiplex PCR, the repertoire was profiled, and TCRdb retains in-frame clones only, with some absent. The repertoire has 150,000 to 200,000 clones, approximately 85% of them found once; the top ten carry less than 2.5%. On this clone itself: Its specificity is not known.

The source material was PBMCs. The chain uses TRBV5-1 and TRBJ1-1; D is ambiguous. The TCR comes from a woman aged 45-65 years in good health and CMV-seronegative. The CDR3 sequence is CASSVNTEAFF. The CDR3 region has the DNA TGCGCCAGCAGTGTAAACACTGAAGCTTTCTTT.